These 6 T cell receptor beta chains were all obtained from the same sample, sequenced in a study of response to subunit inactivated influenza vaccine. TCRdb passed the RT-PCR reads through MiXCR, listing each CDR3 protein once. The table lists around 170,000 distinct CDR3 sequences, over 8.5% of them singletons. The starting material was CD8+ T cells sorted from PBMCs, obtained 23 to 25 months after vaccination. These TCRs come from a man aged 50 to 69 who received an inactivated influenza vaccine.

This clonotype occurred many times. The rearrangement links TRBV28 to TRBJ1-1, with D possibly TRBD1 on 6 matching bases. The V gene's germline CDR1 is MDHEN and CDR2 SYDVKM. Trimming cost V 4 bases and J 6 bases, with 27 bases left between them. This CDR3 is 18 amino acids long. The CDR3 loop is CASSSTGTIIFIESEAFF. The CDR3, as DNA: TGTGCCAGCAGTTCAACCGGGACAATTATTTTCATCGAGTCTGAAGCTTTCTTT.

Ten or more counts support this clonotype. The chain carries TRBV29-1 and TRBJ1-3, with D unresolved. Trimming stripped 4 bases from V and 1 base from J, with 2 bases between. In germline, CDR1 is SQVTM, CDR2 ANQGSEA. This CDR3 region has 11 residues. The CDR3 reads CSVGSGNTIYF. The DNA for the CDR3 is TGCAGCGTTGGATCTGGAAACACCATATATTTT.

This clonotype was recorded a few times. The chain couples TRBV7-9 to TRBJ2-7, with 9 bases matching TRBD1. Losses at the gene ends were 0 bases for V and 2 bases for J; bases not matched to a gene: 8. The CDR3 spans 17 residues. Germline lookup yields CDR1 SEHNR and CDR2 FQNEAQ (reference sequence). Here the CDR3 DNA reads TGTGCCAGCAGCTTAGCAAAAGACCGGGACAGGGCCTACGAGCAGTACTTC. The encoded protein is CASSLAKDRDRAYEQYF.

The gene calls are TRBV20-1 and TRBJ2-7; D remains ambiguous. The CDR3 is 11 amino acids. Trimming shortened V by 3 bases and J by 3 bases, and 6 bases separated the two germline ends. Looked up from germline, CDR1 is DFQATT and CDR2 is SNEGSKA (reference sequence). The CDR3 is CSASSFYEQYF. CDR3 bases: TGCAGTGCTAGCAGCTTCTACGAGCAGTACTTC.

The table lists this clonotype with a few counts. The chain carries TRBV6-5 and TRBJ2-1; D remains ambiguous. V was shortened by 10 bases and J by 8 bases, with 9 bases between the two germline ends. The germline V gene encodes CDR1 MNHEY and CDR2 SVGAGI. The CDR3 has 10 amino acids. CDR3 nucleotides: TGTGCCACCGGAAGGGATGAGCAGTTCTTC. Its protein product is CATGRDEQFF.

The CDR3 coding sequence is TGTGCCAGCAGCGAAGAACCGACAGCCTACAATGAGCAGTTCTTC. Residues: CASSEEPTAYNEQFF. This chain joins TRBV11-1 and TRBJ2-1; D might be TRBD1 (5 bases). This CDR3 is built from 15 residues. CDR1 is SGHAT, CDR2 FQDESV, per germline (reference sequence). V was shortened by 5 bases and J by 2 bases, with 13 bases between the two germline ends.